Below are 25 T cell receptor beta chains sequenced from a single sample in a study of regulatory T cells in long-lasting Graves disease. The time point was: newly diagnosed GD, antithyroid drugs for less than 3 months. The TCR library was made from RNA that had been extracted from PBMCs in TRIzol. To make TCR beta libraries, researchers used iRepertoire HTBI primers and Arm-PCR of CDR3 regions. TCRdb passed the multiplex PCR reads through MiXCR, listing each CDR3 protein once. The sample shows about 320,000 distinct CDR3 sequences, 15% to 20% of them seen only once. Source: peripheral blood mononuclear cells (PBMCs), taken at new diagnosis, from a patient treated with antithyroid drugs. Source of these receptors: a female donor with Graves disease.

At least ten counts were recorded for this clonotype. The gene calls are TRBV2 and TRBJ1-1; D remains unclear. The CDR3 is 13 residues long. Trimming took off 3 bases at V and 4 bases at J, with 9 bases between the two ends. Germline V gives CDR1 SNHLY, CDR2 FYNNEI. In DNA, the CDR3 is TGTGCCAGCAGTGACTGGCGGGTCACTGAAGCTTTCTTT. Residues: CASSDWRVTEAFF.

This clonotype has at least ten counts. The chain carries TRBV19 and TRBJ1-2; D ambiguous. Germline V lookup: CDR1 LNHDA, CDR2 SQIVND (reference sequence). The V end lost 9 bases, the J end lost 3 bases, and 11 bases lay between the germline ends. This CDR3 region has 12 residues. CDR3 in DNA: TGTGCCAGCCTATCCCCTCACTATGGCTACACCTTC. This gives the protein CASLSPHYGYTF.

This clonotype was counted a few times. The CDR3 protein is CASALGTQYF. The CDR3 nucleotides are TGTGCCAGCGCCTTGGGGACCCAGTACTTC. The V call is TRBV28, the J call TRBJ2-5, with no clear D. Deletions cut 8 bases from V and 7 bases from J, with 8 bases between. The CDR3 is made up of 10 amino acids. CDR1 is MDHEN, CDR2 SYDVKM, per germline.

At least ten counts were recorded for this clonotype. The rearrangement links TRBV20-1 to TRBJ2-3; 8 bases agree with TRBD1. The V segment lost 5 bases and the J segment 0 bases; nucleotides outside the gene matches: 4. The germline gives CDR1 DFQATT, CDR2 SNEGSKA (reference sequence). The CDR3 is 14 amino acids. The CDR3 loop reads CSALTGASTDTQYF. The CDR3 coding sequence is TGCAGTGCTTTGACAGGGGCTAGCACAGATACGCAGTATTTT.

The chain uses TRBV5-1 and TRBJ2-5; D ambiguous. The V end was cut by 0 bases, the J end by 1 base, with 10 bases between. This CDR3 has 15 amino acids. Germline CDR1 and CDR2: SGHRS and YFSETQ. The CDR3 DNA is TGCGCCAGCAGCTTGGCCCGCGGAAGCCAAGAGACCCAGTACTTC. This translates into CASSLARGSQETQYF.

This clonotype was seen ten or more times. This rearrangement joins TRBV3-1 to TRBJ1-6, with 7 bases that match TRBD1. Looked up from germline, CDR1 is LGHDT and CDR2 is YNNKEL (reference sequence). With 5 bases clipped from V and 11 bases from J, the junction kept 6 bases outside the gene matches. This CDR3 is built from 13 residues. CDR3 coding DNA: TGTGCCAGCAGCTACAGGGGTGCGCCACCCCTCCACTTT. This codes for CASSYRGAPPLHF.

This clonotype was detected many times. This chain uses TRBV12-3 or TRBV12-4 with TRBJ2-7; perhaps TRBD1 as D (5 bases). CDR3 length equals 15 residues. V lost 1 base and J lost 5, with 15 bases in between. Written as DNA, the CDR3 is TGTGCCAGCAGTTTAGGAGGCAGGGTCGGAAACGAGCAGTACTTC. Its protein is CASSLGGRVGNEQYF.

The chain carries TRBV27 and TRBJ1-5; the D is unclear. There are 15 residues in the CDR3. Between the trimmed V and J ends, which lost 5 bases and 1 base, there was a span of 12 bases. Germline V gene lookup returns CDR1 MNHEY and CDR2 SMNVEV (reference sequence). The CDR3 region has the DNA TGTGCCAGCAGTGAAGAGGGATTAAGCAATCAGCCCCAGCATTTT. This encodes CASSEEGLSNQPQHF.

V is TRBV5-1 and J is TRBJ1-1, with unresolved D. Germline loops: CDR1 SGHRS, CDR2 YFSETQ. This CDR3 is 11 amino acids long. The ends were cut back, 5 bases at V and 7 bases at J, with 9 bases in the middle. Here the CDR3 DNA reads TGCGCCAGCAGGGACTATAATGAAGCTTTCTTT. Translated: CASRDYNEAFF. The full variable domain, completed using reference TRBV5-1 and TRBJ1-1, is KAGVTQTPRYLIKTRGQQVTLSCSPISGHRSVSWYQQTPGQGLQFLFEYFSETQRNKGNFPGRFSGRQFSNSRSEMNVSTLELGDSALYLCASRDYNEAFFGQGTRLTVV.

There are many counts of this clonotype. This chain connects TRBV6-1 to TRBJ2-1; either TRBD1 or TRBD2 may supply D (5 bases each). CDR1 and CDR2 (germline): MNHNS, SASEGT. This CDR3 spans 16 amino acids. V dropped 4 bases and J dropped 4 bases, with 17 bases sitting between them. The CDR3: CASSGRGDSLYNEQFF. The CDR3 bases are TGTGCCAGCAGTGGAAGAGGGGATTCCCTATACAATGAGCAGTTCTTC.

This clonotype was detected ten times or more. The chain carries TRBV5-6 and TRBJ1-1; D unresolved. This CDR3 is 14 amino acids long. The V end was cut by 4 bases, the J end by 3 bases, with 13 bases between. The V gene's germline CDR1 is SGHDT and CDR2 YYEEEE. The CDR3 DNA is TGTGCCAGCAGCCCTGGTGGGATCTACACTGAAGCTTTCTTT. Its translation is CASSPGGIYTEAFF.

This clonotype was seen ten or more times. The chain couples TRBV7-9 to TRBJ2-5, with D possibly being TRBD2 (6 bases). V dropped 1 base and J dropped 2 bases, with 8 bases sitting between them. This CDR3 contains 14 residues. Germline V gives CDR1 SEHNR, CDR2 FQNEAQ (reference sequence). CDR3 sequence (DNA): TGTGCCAGCAGCTTAGGCGGGGCTCAAGAGACCCAGTACTTC. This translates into CASSLGGAQETQYF. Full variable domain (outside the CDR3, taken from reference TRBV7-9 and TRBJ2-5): DTGVSQNPRHKITKRGQNVTFRCDPISEHNRLYWYRQTLGQGPEFLTYFQNEAQLEKSRLLSDRFSAERPKGSFSTLEIQRTEQGDSAMYLCASSLGGAQETQYFGPGTRLLVL.

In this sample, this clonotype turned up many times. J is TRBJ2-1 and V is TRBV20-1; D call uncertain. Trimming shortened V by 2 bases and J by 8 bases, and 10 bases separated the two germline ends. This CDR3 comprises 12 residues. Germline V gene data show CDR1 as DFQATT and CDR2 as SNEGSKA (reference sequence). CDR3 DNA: TGCAGTGCTAGATGGGGAATCTATGAGCAGTTCTTC. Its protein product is CSARWGIYEQFF.

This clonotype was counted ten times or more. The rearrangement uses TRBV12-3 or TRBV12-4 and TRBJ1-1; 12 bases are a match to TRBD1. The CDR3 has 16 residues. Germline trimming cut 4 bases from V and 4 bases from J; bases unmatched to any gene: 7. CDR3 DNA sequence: TGTGCCAGCAGTTCGGGGACAGGGGGCTGGGGCACTGAAGCTTTCTTT. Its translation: CASSSGTGGWGTEAFF.

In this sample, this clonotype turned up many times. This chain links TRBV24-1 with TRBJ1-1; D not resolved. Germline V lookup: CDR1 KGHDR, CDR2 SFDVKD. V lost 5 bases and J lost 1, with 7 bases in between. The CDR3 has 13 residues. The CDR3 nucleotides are TGTGCCACCAGTGGTGAGGGGAACACTGAAGCTTTCTTT. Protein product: CATSGEGNTEAFF.

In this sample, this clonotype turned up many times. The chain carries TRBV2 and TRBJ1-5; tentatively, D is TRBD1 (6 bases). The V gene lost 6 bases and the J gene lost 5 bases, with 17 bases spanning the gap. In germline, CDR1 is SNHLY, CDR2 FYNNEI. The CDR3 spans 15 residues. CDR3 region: CASRTVTGWYQPQHF. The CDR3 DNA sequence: TGTGCCAGCAGGACAGTCACAGGGTGGTATCAGCCCCAGCATTTT.

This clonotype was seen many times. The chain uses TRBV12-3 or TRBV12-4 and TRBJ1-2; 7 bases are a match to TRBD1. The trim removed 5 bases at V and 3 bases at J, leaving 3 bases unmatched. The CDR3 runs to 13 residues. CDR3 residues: CASSDREDYGYTF. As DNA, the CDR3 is TGTGCCAGCAGTGACAGGGAGGACTATGGCTACACCTTC.

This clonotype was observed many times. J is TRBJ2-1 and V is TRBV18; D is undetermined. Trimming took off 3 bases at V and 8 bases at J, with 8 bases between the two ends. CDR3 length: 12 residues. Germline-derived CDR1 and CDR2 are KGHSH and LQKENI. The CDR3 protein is CASSPHQDEQFF. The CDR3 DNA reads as TGTGCCAGCTCACCCCACCAGGATGAGCAGTTCTTC.

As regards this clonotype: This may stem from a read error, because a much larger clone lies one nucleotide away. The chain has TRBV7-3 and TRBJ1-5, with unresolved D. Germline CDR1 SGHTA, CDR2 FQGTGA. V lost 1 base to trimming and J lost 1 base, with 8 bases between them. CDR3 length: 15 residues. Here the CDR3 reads CASSLRTSSNQPQHF. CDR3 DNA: TGTGCCAGCAGCTTAAGAACATCGAGCAATCAGCCCCAGCATTTT.

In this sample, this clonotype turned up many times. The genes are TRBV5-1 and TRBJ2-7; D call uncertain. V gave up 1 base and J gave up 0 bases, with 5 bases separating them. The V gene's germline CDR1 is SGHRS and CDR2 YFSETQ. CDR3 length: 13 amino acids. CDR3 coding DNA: TGCGCCAGCAGCTTGCTGGCCTCCTACGAGCAGTACTTC. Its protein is CASSLLASYEQYF.

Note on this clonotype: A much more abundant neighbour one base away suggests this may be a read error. The CDR3 DNA follows: TGTGCCAGCGGAAAGCGGGAGCTCTACGAGCAGTTCTTC. It specifies CASGKRELYEQFF. The rearrangement uses TRBV6-2 or TRBV6-3 and TRBJ2-1; 8 positions agree with TRBD2. Germline V gene sequence: CDR1 MNHEY, CDR2 SVGEGT. Trimming took 8 bases from V and 10 from J; bases not matched to a gene: 10. The length of the CDR3 is 13 residues.

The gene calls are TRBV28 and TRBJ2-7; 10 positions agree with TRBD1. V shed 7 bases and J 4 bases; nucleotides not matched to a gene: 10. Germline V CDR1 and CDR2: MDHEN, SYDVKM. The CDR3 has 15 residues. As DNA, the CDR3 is TGTGCCAGCAATGGACGGACAGGGGGTTTGTACGAGCAGTACTTC. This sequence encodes CASNGRTGGLYEQYF.

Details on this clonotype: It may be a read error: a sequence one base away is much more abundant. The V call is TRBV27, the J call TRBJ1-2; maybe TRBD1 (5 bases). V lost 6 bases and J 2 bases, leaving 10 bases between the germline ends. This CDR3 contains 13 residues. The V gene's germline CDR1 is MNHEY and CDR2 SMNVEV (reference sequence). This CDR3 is CASRFDRNYGYTF. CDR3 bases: TGTGCCAGCAGGTTCGACAGAAACTATGGCTACACCTTC.

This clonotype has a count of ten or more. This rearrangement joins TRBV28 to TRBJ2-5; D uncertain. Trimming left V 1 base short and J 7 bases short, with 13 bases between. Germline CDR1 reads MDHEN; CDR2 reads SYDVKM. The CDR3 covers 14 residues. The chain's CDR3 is CASSLFLHSGTQYF. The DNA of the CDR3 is TGTGCCAGCAGTTTATTCCTCCATTCAGGGACCCAGTACTTC. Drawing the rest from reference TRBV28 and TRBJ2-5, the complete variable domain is DVKVTQSSRYLVKRTGEKVFLECVQDMDHENMFWYRQDPGLGLRLIYFSYDVKMKEKGDIPEGYSVSREKKERFSLILESASTNQTSMYLCASSLFLHSGTQYFGPGTRLLVL.

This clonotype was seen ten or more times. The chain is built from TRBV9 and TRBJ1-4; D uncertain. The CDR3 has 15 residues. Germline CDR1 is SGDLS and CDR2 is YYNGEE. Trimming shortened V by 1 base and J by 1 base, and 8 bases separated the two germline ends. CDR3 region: CASSVNLQTNEKLFF. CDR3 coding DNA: TGTGCCAGCAGCGTAAATCTTCAAACTAATGAAAAACTGTTTTTT.